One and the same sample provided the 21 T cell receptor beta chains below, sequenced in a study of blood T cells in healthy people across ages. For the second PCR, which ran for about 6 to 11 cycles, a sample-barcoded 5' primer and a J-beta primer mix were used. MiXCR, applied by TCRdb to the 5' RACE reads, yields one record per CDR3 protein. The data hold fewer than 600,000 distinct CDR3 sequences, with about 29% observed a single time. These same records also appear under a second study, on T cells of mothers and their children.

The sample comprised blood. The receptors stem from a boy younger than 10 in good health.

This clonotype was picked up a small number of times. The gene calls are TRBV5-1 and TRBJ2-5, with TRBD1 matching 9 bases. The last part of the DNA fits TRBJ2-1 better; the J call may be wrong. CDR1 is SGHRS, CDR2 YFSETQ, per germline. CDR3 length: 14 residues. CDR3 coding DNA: TGCGCCAGCAGCCCGGGGGGACAGGGATGGGAGCAGTTCTTC. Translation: CASSPGGQGWEQFF.

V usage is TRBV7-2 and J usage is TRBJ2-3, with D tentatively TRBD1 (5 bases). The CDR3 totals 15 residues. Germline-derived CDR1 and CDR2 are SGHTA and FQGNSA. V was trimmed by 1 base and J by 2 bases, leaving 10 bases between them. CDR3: CASSLDRTYTDTQYF. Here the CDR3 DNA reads TGTGCCAGCAGCTTAGACAGGACCTACACAGATACGCAGTATTTT.

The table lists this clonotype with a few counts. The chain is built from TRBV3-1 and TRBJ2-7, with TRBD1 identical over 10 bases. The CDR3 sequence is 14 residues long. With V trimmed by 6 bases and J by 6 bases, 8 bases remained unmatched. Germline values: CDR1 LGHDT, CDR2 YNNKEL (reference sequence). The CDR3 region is CASSIGTGETEQYF. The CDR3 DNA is TGTGCCAGCAGTATCGGGACAGGGGAAACCGAGCAGTACTTC.

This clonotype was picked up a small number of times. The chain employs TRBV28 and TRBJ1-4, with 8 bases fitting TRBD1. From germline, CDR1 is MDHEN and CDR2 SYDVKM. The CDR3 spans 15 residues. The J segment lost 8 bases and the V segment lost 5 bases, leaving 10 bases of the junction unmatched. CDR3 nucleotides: TGTGCCAGCAGTCCCCACTCAGGGGGCAGGGAAAAACTGTTTTTT. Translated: CASSPHSGGREKLFF.

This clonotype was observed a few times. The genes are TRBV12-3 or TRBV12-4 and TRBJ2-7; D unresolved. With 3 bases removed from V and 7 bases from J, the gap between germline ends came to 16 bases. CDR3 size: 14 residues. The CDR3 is CASSLRHPTWEQYF. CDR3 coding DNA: TGTGCCAGCAGTTTGAGACACCCAACCTGGGAGCAGTACTTC.

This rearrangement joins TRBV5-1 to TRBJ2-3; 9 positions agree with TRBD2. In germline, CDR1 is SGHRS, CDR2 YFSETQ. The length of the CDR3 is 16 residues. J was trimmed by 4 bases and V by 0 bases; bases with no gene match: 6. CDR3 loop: CASSLGGLAKSDTQYF. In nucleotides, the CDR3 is TGCGCCAGCAGCTTGGGAGGACTAGCGAAGTCAGATACGCAGTATTTT. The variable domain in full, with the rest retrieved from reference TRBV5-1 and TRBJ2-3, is KAGVTQTPRYLIKTRGQQVTLSCSPISGHRSVSWYQQTPGQGLQFLFEYFSETQRNKGNFPGRFSGRQFSNSRSEMNVSTLELGDSALYLCASSLGGLAKSDTQYFGPGTRLTVL.

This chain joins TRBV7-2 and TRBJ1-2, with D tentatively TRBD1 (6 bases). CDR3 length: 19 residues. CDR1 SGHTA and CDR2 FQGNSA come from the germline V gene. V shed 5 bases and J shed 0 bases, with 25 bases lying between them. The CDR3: CASSPTGTQYVLANYGYTF. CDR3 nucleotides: TGTGCCAGCAGCCCTACAGGGACTCAGTACGTCTTAGCTAACTATGGCTACACCTTC.

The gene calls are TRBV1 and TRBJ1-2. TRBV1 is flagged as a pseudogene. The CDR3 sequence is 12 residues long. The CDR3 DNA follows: TGCACCAGCAGCCTAACGGGTATTGGCTACACCTTC. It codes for CTSSLTGIGYTF.

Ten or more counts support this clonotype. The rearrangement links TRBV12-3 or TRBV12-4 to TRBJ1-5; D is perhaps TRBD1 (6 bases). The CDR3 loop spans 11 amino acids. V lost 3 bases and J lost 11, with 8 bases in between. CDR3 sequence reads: CASSLGDTQHF. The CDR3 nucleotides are TGTGCCAGCAGTTTGGGGGACACCCAGCATTTT.

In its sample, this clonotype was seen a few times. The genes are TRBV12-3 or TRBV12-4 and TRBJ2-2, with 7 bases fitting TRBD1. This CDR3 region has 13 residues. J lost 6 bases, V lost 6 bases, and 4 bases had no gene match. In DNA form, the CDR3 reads TGTGCCAGCAGCACCACAGGGGCCGGGGAGCTGTTTTTT. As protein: CASSTTGAGELFF.

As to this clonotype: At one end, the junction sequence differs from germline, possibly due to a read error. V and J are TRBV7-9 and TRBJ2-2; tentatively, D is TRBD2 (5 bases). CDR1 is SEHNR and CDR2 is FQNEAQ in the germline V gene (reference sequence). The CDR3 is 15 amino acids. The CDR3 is CASGLEVIEAGELFF. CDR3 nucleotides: TGTGCCAGCGGCTTGGAGGTGATAGAGGCCGGGGAGCTGTTTTTT.

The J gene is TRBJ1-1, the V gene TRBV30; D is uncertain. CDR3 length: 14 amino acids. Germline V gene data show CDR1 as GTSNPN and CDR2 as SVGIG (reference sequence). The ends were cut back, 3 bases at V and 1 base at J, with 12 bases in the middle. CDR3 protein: CAWRTSAGNTEAFF. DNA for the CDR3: TGTGCCTGGAGAACCTCCGCCGGGAACACTGAAGCTTTCTTT.

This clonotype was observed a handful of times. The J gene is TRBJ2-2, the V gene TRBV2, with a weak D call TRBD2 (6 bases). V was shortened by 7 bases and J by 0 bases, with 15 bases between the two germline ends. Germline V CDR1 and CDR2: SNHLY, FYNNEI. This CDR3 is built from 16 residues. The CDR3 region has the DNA TGTGCCAGCACCCGGAGGGCGGGTCCGAACACCGGGGAGCTGTTTTTT. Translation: CASTRRAGPNTGELFF.

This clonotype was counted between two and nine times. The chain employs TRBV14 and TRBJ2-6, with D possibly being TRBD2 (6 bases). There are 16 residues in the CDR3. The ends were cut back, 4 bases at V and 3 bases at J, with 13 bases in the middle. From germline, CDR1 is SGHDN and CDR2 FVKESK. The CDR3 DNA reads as TGTGCCAGCAGCCCACGGTGGGGACTTGGGGCCAACGTCCTGACTTTC. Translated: CASSPRWGLGANVLTF.

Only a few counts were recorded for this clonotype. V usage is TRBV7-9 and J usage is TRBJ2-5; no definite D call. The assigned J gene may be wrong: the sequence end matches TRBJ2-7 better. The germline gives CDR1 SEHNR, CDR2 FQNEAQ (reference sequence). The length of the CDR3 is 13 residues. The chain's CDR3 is CASSLEQIYEQYF. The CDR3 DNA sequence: TGTGCCAGCAGCTTAGAACAGATCTACGAGCAGTACTTC.

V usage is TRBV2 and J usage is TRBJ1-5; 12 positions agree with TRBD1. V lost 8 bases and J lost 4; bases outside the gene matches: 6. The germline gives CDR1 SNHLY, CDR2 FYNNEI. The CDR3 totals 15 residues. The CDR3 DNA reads TGTGCCAGCTCGGGACAGGGGGCGCCGAATCAGCCCCAGCATTTT. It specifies CASSGQGAPNQPQHF.

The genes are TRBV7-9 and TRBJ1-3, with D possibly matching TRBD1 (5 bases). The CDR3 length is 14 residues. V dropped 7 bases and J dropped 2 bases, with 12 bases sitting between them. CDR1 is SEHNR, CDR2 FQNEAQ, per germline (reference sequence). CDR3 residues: CASTGGGPGNTIYF. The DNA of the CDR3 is TGTGCCAGCACCGGGGGGGGTCCTGGAAACACCATATATTTT.

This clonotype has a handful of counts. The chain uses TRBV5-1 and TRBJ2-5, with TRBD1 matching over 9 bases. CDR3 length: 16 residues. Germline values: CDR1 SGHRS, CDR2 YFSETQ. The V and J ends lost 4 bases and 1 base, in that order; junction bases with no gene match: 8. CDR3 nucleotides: TGCGCCAGCAGCCGCCTCGGGACAGGGATCCAAGAGACCCAGTACTTC. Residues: CASSRLGTGIQETQYF.

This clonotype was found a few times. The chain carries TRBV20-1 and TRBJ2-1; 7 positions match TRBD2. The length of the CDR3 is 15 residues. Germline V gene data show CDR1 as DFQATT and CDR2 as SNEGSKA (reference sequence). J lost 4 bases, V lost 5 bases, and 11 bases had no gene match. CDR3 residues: CSASHHLAEYNEQFF. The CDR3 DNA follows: TGCAGTGCTTCTCACCACCTAGCGGAGTACAATGAGCAGTTCTTC.

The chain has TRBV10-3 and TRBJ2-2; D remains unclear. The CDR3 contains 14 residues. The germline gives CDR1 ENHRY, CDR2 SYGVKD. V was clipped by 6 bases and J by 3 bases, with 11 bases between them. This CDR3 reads CAIREPRDTGELFF. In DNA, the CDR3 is TGTGCCATCAGGGAGCCTAGGGACACCGGGGAGCTGTTTTTT.

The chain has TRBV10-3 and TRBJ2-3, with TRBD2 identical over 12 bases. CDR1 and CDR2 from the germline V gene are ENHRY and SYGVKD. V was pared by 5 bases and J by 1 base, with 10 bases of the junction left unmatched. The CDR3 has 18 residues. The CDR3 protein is CAISKDFRLAGGTDTQYF. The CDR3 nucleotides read TGTGCCATCAGTAAAGACTTCCGACTAGCGGGGGGCACAGATACGCAGTATTTT.